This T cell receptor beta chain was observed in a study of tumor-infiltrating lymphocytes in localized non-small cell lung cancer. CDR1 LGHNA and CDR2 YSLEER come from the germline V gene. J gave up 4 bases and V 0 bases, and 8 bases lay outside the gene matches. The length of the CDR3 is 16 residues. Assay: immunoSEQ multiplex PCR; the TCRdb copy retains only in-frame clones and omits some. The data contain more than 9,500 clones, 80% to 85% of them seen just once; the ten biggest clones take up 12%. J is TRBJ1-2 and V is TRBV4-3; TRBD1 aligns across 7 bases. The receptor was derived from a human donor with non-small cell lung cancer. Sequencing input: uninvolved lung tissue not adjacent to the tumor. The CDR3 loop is CASSQDRQGGGYGYTF. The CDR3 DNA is TGCGCCAGCAGCCAAGATCGACAGGGTGGTGGCTATGGCTACACCTTC.